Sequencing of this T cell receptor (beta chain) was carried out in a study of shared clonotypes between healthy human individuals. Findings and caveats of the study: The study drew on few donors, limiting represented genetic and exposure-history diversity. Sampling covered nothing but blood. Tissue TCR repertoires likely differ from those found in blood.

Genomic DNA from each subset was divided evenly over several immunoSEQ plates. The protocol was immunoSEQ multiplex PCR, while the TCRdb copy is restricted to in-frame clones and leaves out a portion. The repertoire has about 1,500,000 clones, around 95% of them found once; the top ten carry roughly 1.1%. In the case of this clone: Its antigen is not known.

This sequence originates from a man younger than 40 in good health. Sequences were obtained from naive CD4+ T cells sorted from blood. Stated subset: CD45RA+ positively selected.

CDR3 residues: CASSRRTPTSETQYF. CDR3 in DNA: TGTGCCAGCAGCCGGCGAACACCTACTTCGGAGACCCAGTACTTC. The V and J genes are TRBV28 and TRBJ2-5; the D is unclear. The germline V and J ends were trimmed by 6 bases and 5 bases, with 19 bases remaining between them. This CDR3 spans 15 amino acids. CDR1 is MDHEN, CDR2 SYDVKM, per germline.